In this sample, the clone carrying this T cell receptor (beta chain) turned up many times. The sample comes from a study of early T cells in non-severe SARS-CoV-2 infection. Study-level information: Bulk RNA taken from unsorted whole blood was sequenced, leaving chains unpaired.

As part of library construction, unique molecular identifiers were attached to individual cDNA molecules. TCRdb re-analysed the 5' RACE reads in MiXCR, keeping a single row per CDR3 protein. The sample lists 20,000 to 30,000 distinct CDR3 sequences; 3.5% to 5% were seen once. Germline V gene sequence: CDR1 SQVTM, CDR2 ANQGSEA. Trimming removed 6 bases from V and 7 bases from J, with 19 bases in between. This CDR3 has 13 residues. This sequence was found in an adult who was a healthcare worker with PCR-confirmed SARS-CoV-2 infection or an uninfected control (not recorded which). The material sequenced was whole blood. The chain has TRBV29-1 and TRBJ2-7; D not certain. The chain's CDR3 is CSVDANQVGEQYF. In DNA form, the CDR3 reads TGCAGCGTAGATGCGAACCAGGTTGGGGAGCAGTACTTC.